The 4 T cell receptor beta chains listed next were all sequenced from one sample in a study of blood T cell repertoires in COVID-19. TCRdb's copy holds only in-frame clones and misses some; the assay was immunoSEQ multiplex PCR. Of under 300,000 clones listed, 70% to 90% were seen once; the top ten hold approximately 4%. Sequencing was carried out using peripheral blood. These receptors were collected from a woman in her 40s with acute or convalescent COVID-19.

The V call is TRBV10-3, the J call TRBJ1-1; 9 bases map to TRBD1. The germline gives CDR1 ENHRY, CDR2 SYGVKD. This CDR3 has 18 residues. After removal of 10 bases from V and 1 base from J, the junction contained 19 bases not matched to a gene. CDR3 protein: CATRGTGGGGVENTEAFF. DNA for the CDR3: TGTGCCACCCGCGGCACAGGGGGCGGAGGAGTGGAGAACACTGAAGCTTTCTTT.

This chain's CDR3 is CASSTRTWDRGEQYV. The CDR3 DNA follows: TGTGCCAGCAGTACACGAACCTGGGACAGGGGCGAGCAGTACGTC. The chain has TRBV6-5 and TRBJ2-7; 10 bases map to TRBD1. This CDR3 is 15 amino acids long. The junction had 10 bases not matched to a gene; V was cut back by 5 bases and J by 6 bases. Germline V gives CDR1 MNHEY, CDR2 SVGAGI.

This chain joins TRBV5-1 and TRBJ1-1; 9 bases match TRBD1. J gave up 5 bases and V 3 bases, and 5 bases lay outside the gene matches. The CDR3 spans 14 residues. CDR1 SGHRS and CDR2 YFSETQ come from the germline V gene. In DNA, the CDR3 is TGCGCCAGCAGCTCCGGGACAGGGTTAACTGAAGCTTTCTTT. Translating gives CASSSGTGLTEAFF.

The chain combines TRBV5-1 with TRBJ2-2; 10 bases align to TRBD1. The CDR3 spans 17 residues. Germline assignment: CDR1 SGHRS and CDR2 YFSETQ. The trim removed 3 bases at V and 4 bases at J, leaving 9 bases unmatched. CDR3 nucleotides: TGCGCCAGCAGCTCCGGACAGGGGGTTCTTTTCACCGGGGAGCTGTTTTTT. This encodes CASSSGQGVLFTGELFF.